This T cell receptor beta chain was recovered during a study of cytomegalovirus exposure and HLA in healthy donors. Study conclusions and caveats: One variant, a missense change in DCLRE1C, was linked in a later analysis to TCR beta V- and J-gene trimming.

Regarding donors, all were healthy bone marrow donors. At the time of sampling, donors were nominally healthy, though unrecorded immune exposures were likely. In germline, CDR1 is SGDLS, CDR2 YYNGEE. The CDR3 spans 15 residues. The V gene lost 4 bases and the J gene lost 0 bases, with 13 bases spanning the gap. A remark on this clone: No antigen is known for it.

The PCR used 60 Vbeta and 13 Jbeta primers. Source study methods: A later analysis tallied 75 million to 80 million unique TCR beta chains, around 9.9 million of them shared. Measured with immunoSEQ multiplex PCR; TCRdb has only the in-frame clones, and not every one. That table is the source of V, J and clone size, and D and trimming were worked out from the DNA. The sample includes around 33,000 clones, more than 70% of them seen just once. The sample was PBMCs. J is TRBJ1-2 and V is TRBV9; perhaps TRBD1 as D (5 bases). The clonotype comes from a woman aged 25 to 39 in good health and CMV-seropositive. CDR3 bases: TGTGCCAGCAGCCCACGGACACACTCTAACTATGGCTACACCTTC. Its protein is CASSPRTHSNYGYTF. Using reference TRBV9 and TRBJ1-2 for the parts outside the CDR3, the full variable domain is DSGVTQTPKHLITATGQRVTLRCSPRSGDLSVYWYQQSLDQGLQFLIQYYNGEERAKGNILERFSAQQFPDLHSELNLSSLELGDSALYFCASSPRTHSNYGYTFGSGTRLTVV.